The T cell receptor beta chain described here comes from a study of radiation and T cells in renal cell carcinoma. Regarding the study as a whole: From baseline, blood top tumor clonotypes peaked at 2 weeks post-radiation. Baseline intratumoral clonotype presence is unknown without pretreatment biopsies.

Described time point: blood 2 weeks post-SBRT. Treatment meaning: 15 Gy SBRT to primary tumor, nephrectomy 4 weeks later. Serial blood draws occurred at baseline and 2 and 4 weeks post-SBRT. This CDR3 has 15 amino acids. Trimming stripped 3 bases from V and 5 bases from J, with 14 bases between. The germline gives CDR1 SEHNR, CDR2 FQNEAQ (reference sequence). This clone has a handful of counts. Its target is unknown. The data were produced by immunoSEQ multiplex PCR, yet TCRdb's version contains in-frame clones alone and is incomplete. The table lists 120,000 or so clones, about four fifths of them singletons, with 5.8% in the top ten.

Sequences were derived from blood, sampled from a patient whose treatment included radiotherapy and nephrectomy. This clonotype was obtained from a man aged 50 or older with renal cell carcinoma. The J gene is TRBJ2-4, the V gene TRBV7-9; D is undetermined. This chain's CDR3 is CASSFTRRKQNIQYF. The CDR3 DNA is TGTGCCAGCAGCTTTACCCGCAGGAAGCAAAACATTCAGTACTTC.